Shown below are 2 T cell receptor beta chains from a single sample sequenced in a study of shared clonotypes between healthy human individuals. The method was immunoSEQ multiplex PCR; TCRdb's version includes in-frame clones alone and lacks a portion of them. The table includes more than 2 million clones, 93% detected once. CD45RO-negative, CCR7-selected cells formed the naive CD8 fraction, which excluded terminally differentiated effector memory CD45RA+ cells. What was sequenced was naive CD8+ T cells from PBMCs. These receptors originate from a man between 18 and 29 years old in good health. Some clones in this sample may be carry-over from other donors' samples.

There are a few counts of this clone. The chain couples TRBV2 to TRBJ1-1, with 10 bases that match TRBD1. The V gene's germline CDR1 is SNHLY and CDR2 FYNNEI. J was trimmed by 0 bases and V by 6 bases; bases with no gene match: 7. This CDR3 spans 16 amino acids. The chain's CDR3 is CASRVDRGRVNTEAFF. The CDR3 region has the DNA TGTGCCAGCAGAGTCGACAGGGGGCGCGTGAACACTGAAGCTTTCTTT.

The CDR3 spells CASSHLQQGFAGLAGVSYEQYF. CDR3 bases: TGTGCCAGCAGCCACCTTCAACAGGGGTTTGCGGGACTAGCGGGAGTGTCCTACGAGCAGTACTTC. This chain joins TRBV7-6 and TRBJ2-7, with 14 positions matching TRBD2. J gave up 1 base and V 5 bases, and 22 bases lay outside the gene matches. The CDR3 has 22 residues. Germline-derived CDR1 and CDR2 are SGHVS and FNYEAQ.